This T cell receptor (beta chain) appears in the sequencing data of a study of post-analysis software for immune sequencing data (dated by TCRdb to between 2015 and 2017). Broadly, across the study: The recorded disease courses included relapsing-remitting, secondary progressive and progressive-relapsing multiple sclerosis, and some patients had no subtype annotation. Patient repertoires were compared against about a dozen previously published healthy control repertoires from donors aged roughly 6 to 27 years. A subset of samples was prepared in parallel using single-end sample barcoding, then pooled and co-amplified after Illumina adapter ligation.

What the work shows at the level of the full study, not this receptor alone: The multiple sclerosis patient group was slightly younger than the control group. Normalized Chao1 diversity was significantly lower in multiple sclerosis patients than controls, suggesting substantial peripheral T-cell clonal expansion. Direct clustering with F measure showed strong co-clustering of samples prepared in the same batch, prompting a batch-effect correction. Roughly 5 TRBV segments, including TRBV5-6, TRBV5-1 and TRBV20-1, were significantly more frequent in patients than controls.

As regards this clonotype: This receptor's antigen is unknown. Base-call qualities are not available, and no considerably larger clone is one nucleotide away.

The sample's time point, from its label and the paper: second blood draw from one MS patient after hematopoietic stem cell transplantation. TCR beta repertoires were profiled from peripheral blood of about a dozen young patients with multiple sclerosis to demonstrate the VDJtools post-analysis software. The multiple sclerosis patients were children and adolescents ranging in age from roughly 6 to 15 years. The library came from PCR. Sequencing instrument: Illumina HiSeq 2500. Unique molecular identifiers were incorporated into TCR beta cDNA libraries to reduce PCR and sequencing biases. Approximately 500,000 cDNA molecules were obtained per 1 to 10 million input T cells, so each molecule approximated one T cell. The same protocol used for the earlier healthy control dataset was applied to prepare and sequence the patient libraries. Samples belonging to the same batch were prepared together, multiplexed and sequenced on a shared HiSeq lane. As for the original processing: Raw barcoded reads were processed with MIGEC, discarding single-read molecular identifier groups before consensus assembly and CDR3 extraction. Clonotype tables were post-analysed with VDJtools, and diversity was normalized by down-sampling all datasets to the smallest sample size. To correct batch-related cross-sample contamination, repertoire overlap clustering matched CDR3 amino acid sequences but not nucleotide sequences. TCRdb reanalyzed the raw reads on its own, using fastp at Q25 for trimming and MiXCR for clone calling, and kept in-frame beta chains. Rows with a matching CDR3 protein are joined into one entry that keeps the most common DNA and genes. None of the V and J calls come from the authors' own analysis; TCRdb made them. This sample lists about 160,000 distinct CDR3 sequences; under 40% were detected once. Clones ranked in the top ten supply roughly 28% of the sample.

V trim: 1 base; J trim: 6 bases; unmatched bases: 18. As encoded in the germline V gene (reference sequence), CDR1 is DFQATT while CDR2 is SNEGSKA. CDR3 length: 18 amino acids, cysteine to phenylalanine. Here the CDR3 DNA is all that survives: 54 bases in frame from base 1. This sequence uses TRBV20-1 and TRBJ2-7; 10 of the junction bases match TRBD2. Sequenced material: blood, taken after autologous hematopoietic stem cell transplantation. The receptor was isolated from a girl aged 5 to 17 with multiple sclerosis. Donor details come from another sample of the same person, matched by shared clones. The base sequence is TGCAGTGCTAGAGCCGACCCTCGGGCTGTGCTAGCGGGAGCCGAGCAGTACTTC. This codes for CSARADPRAVLAGAEQYF.